The 3 T cell receptor beta chains below were found in one sample sequenced in a study of shared clonotypes between healthy human individuals. Only in-frame clones appear in the TCRdb table, and some are missing; sequencing was by immunoSEQ multiplex PCR. The table shows around 2.1 million clones, with around 95% occurring only once. Material for sequencing was naive CD4+ T cells sorted from blood. Subset of the sample: CD45RA+ positively selected. These receptors all stem from a man aged 18 to 30 in good health.

This chain connects TRBV7-8 to TRBJ2-4; D gene uncertain. CDR3 length: 17 amino acids. V was trimmed by 1 base and J by 0 bases, leaving 13 bases between them. CDR1 is SGHVS and CDR2 is FQNEAQ in the germline V gene. The CDR3 DNA reads as TGTGCCAGCAGCTTAGGGGCCGCCCCGCTAGCCAAAAACATTCAGTACTTC. Its translation is CASSLGAAPLAKNIQYF.

This chain uses TRBV6-5 with TRBJ2-2; D is undetermined. The CDR3 is 13 residues long. Trimming pared 2 bases from V and 9 bases from J, leaving 10 bases between. The V gene's germline CDR1 is MNHEY and CDR2 SVGAGI. CDR3 sequence reads: CASSYRESWELFF. For the CDR3, the DNA is TGTGCCAGCAGTTACCGCGAAAGCTGGGAGCTGTTTTTT.

J is TRBJ1-2 and V is TRBV28; D may be TRBD1 (5 bases). This CDR3 contains 14 residues. The germline V gene encodes CDR1 MDHEN and CDR2 SYDVKM. With 5 bases removed from V and 3 bases from J, the gap between germline ends came to 13 bases. CDR3 sequence (DNA): TGTGCCAGCAGTCCCTTCGACAGAGACTATGGCTACACCTTC. Protein: CASSPFDRDYGYTF.